This T cell receptor beta chain came from a study of T-cell reconstitution after alpha-beta-depleted transplantation in children. Details on this clonotype: Antigen: not known.

TCRbeta library construction was performed incorporating unique molecular identifiers. Each CDR3 protein gets one entry after TCRdb re-called the PCR reads with MiXCR. Of approximately 27,000 distinct CDR3 sequences in the sample, 15% to 20% were seen once. Findings and limits, study-wide: T-cell counts and diversity at one year following transplant were attributed mainly to newly produced T cells.

Trimming took off 1 base at V and 6 bases at J, with 7 bases between the two ends. This CDR3 is built from 13 residues. Per germline, CDR1 LGHNA and CDR2 YSLEER. The TCR comes from a male patient between 2 and 9 years old who had a stem cell transplant for acute lymphoblastic leukemia, so the T cells may come from the graft donor. The rearrangement uses TRBV4-3 and TRBJ1-5; no clear D gene. Sequences were derived from PBMCs, mostly from graft donor cells, sampled 60 days after TCRalphabeta/CD19-depleted stem cell transplant. This CDR3 is CASSQGRGQPQHF. The CDR3 coding sequence is TGCGCCAGCAGCCAAGGACGGGGTCAGCCCCAGCATTTT.